This T cell receptor (beta chain) derives from a study of T cell repertoires in aging, cancer and after chemotherapy. Study background: Donor ages fell into six groups from 30 or younger up to 70 or older. Patients with glioblastoma brain tumors were sampled before and after temozolomide-based therapy. Overall study results and limits: These repertoire data do not allow conclusions about immunological memory after chemotherapy.

The CDR3 extends over 15 amino acids. Germline assignment: CDR1 SEHNR and CDR2 FQNEAQ (reference sequence). Turning to this clonotype: No antigen is known for it. The junction shows a germline mismatch at one end, possibly a read error.

Rearranged V-D-J TRB sequences were amplified with a mixed TRB-A/B primer pool. TCRdb called the multiplex PCR reads again in MiXCR, with one record for every CDR3 protein. The repertoire has 2,500 to 4,000 distinct CDR3 sequences, about 45% of them found once; the top ten carry 3.1%. Amplification of TCR beta used genomic DNA extracted from peripheral blood. The receptor was derived from a human donor with a solid tumor. The sample was blood. The J gene is TRBJ1-1, the V gene TRBV7-9, with TRBD1 identical over 7 bases. CDR3 sequence: CVSSLSTPGGTEAFF. CDR3 nucleotides: TGTGTCAGCAGCTTGTCCACCCCAGGGGGCACTGAAGCTTTCTTT. Combining the CDR3 with reference TRBV7-9 and TRBJ1-1 gives the whole variable domain DTGVSQNPRHKITKRGQNVTFRCDPISEHNRLYWYRQTLGQGPEFLTYFQNEAQLEKSRLLSDRFSAERPKGSFSTLEIQRTEQGDSAMYLCVSSLSTPGGTEAFFGQGTRLTVV.